A selection of T cell receptor beta chains follows, all from one sample in a study of blood T cell repertoires in COVID-19. Profiled with immunoSEQ multiplex PCR; TCRdb holds only in-frame clones, not every one. The data show just over 250,000 clones, with 80% to 90% seen just once and approximately 2.2% held by the top ten. Sequencing used peripheral blood. The source of these receptors is a woman in her forties or fifties with acute or convalescent COVID-19. CDR3s include the opening cysteine and the closing phenylalanine or tryptophan. Each record gives: V gene, J gene, D gene, clone size, CDR3 protein, CDR3 DNA. The D gene is left open where the match is weak. For some rows the clone size is stated as once, few or many, or as a class when expanded; others skip it.

v_gene: TRBV27; j_gene: TRBJ2-3; d_gene: NA; abundance: NA; CDR3aa: CASSLRQHTDTQYF; CDR3nt: TGTGCCAGCAGTTTACGACAGCACACAGATACGCAGTATTTT
v_gene: TRBV11-1; j_gene: TRBJ1-1; d_gene: TRBD1; abundance: few; CDR3aa: CASSRGGGQMNTEAFF; CDR3nt: TGTGCCAGCAGCCGAGGGGGCGGACAAATGAACACTGAAGCTTTCTTT
v_gene: TRBV5-1; j_gene: TRBJ1-1; d_gene: NA; abundance: NA; CDR3aa: CASSLKGGTTEAFF; CDR3nt: TGCGCCAGCAGCTTGAAGGGAGGGACCACTGAAGCTTTCTTT
v_gene: TRBV6-4; j_gene: TRBJ2-4; d_gene: NA; abundance: NA; CDR3aa: CASRITGVAKNIQYF; CDR3nt: TGTGCCAGCAGAATAACGGGGGTAGCCAAAAACATTCAGTACTTC
v_gene: TRBV2; j_gene: TRBJ1-5; d_gene: NA; abundance: NA; CDR3aa: CASSEAVHRVRNQPQHF; CDR3nt: TGTGCCAGCAGTGAAGCGGTGCACAGGGTTAGGAATCAGCCCCAGCATTTT
v_gene: TRBV19; j_gene: TRBJ1-2; d_gene: TRBD1; abundance: NA; CDR3aa: CASTRGQGGGYTF; CDR3nt: TGTGCCAGTACCCGGGGACAGGGAGGAGGCTACACCTTC
v_gene: TRBV24-1; j_gene: TRBJ2-5; d_gene: NA; abundance: NA; CDR3aa: CATSDQGQSQETQYF; CDR3nt: TGTGCCACCAGTGACCAAGGACAGTCCCAAGAGACCCAGTACTTC
v_gene: TRBV27; j_gene: TRBJ2-3; d_gene: TRBD2; abundance: NA; CDR3aa: CASSGTGTRGSQYF; CDR3nt: TGTGCCAGCAGTGGGACCGGGACTAGGGGATCGCAGTATTTT
v_gene: TRBV2; j_gene: TRBJ1-2; d_gene: TRBD1; abundance: NA; CDR3aa: CASSARQGTGVRKSSYTF; CDR3nt: TGTGCCAGCAGTGCCCGACAGGGAACTGGGGTCAGAAAATCCAGCTACACCTTC
v_gene: TRBV11-2; j_gene: TRBJ2-7; d_gene: NA; abundance: NA; CDR3aa: CASRLVLGGNYEQYF; CDR3nt: TGTGCCAGCAGACTCGTGTTGGGCGGGAATTACGAGCAGTACTTC
v_gene: TRBV6-2/TRBV6-3; j_gene: TRBJ2-6; d_gene: NA; abundance: NA; CDR3aa: CASSPEGAGSSGANVLTF; CDR3nt: TGTGCCAGCAGCCCTGAGGGAGCTGGGAGCTCTGGGGCCAACGTCCTGACTTTC
v_gene: TRBV10-3; j_gene: TRBJ2-2; d_gene: TRBD2; abundance: few; CDR3aa: CAIRGLAGATGELFF; CDR3nt: TGTGCCATCAGAGGACTAGCGGGAGCCACCGGGGAGCTGTTTTTT
v_gene: TRBV29-1; j_gene: TRBJ1-5; d_gene: TRBD1; abundance: NA; CDR3aa: CSVRQGVDQPQHF; CDR3nt: TGCAGCGTTAGACAGGGGGTAGACCAGCCCCAGCATTTT
v_gene: TRBV21-1; j_gene: TRBJ2-5; d_gene: NA; abundance: NA; CDR3aa: CASSKPAGGKETQYF; CDR3nt: TGTGCCAGCAGCAAACCGGCAGGGGGTAAAGAGACCCAGTACTTC
v_gene: TRBV4-2; j_gene: TRBJ1-4; d_gene: NA; abundance: once; CDR3aa: CASSQDSGNEKLFF; CDR3nt: TGTGCCAGCAGCCAAGATTCCGGTAATGAAAAACTGTTTTTT
v_gene: TRBV6-4; j_gene: TRBJ1-4; d_gene: NA; abundance: NA; CDR3aa: CASSTGPGNEKLFF; CDR3nt: TGTGCCAGCAGTACGGGTCCAGGGAATGAAAAACTGTTTTTT
v_gene: TRBV2; j_gene: TRBJ2-3; d_gene: NA; abundance: once; CDR3aa: CASSVQGLTADTQYF; CDR3nt: TGTGCCAGCAGTGTCCAGGGGCTGACGGCAGATACGCAGTATTTT
v_gene: TRBV2; j_gene: TRBJ2-1; d_gene: TRBD2; abundance: NA; CDR3aa: CASSEDPPSGAYNEQFF; CDR3nt: TGTGCCAGCAGTGAAGACCCGCCTAGCGGAGCCTACAATGAGCAGTTCTTC
v_gene: TRBV19; j_gene: TRBJ2-5; d_gene: NA; abundance: NA; CDR3aa: CASTPGDSSTETQYF; CDR3nt: TGTGCCAGCACGCCGGGGGACAGCTCCACAGAGACCCAGTACTTC
v_gene: TRBV5-4; j_gene: TRBJ1-2; d_gene: TRBD1; abundance: once; CDR3aa: CASNAGTGNGGGYTF; CDR3nt: TGTGCCAGCAACGCCGGGACAGGGAATGGAGGTGGCTACACCTTC
v_gene: TRBV7-2; j_gene: TRBJ1-6; d_gene: TRBD1; abundance: NA; CDR3aa: CASSPRPGQGASPLHF; CDR3nt: TGTGCCAGCAGCCCCAGGCCGGGACAGGGGGCATCACCCCTCCACTTT
v_gene: TRBV7-2; j_gene: TRBJ2-1; d_gene: NA; abundance: NA; CDR3aa: CASSQLRDPLYNEQFF; CDR3nt: TGTGCCAGCAGTCAATTGCGGGACCCACTATACAATGAGCAGTTCTTC
v_gene: TRBV12-2; j_gene: TRBJ1-2; d_gene: NA; abundance: NA; CDR3aa: CASRFLGTGGLLGYTF; CDR3nt: TGTGCAAGTCGCTTCCTCGGGACAGGGGGCCTACTTGGCTACACCTTC
v_gene: TRBV28; j_gene: TRBJ2-3; d_gene: TRBD2; abundance: NA; CDR3aa: CASRVAGEGPDTQYF; CDR3nt: TGTGCCAGCAGAGTAGCGGGGGAGGGCCCAGATACGCAGTATTTT
v_gene: TRBV2; j_gene: TRBJ2-5; d_gene: NA; abundance: NA; CDR3aa: CASRMIEGEETQYF; CDR3nt: TGTGCCAGCAGGATGATAGAGGGGGAAGAGACCCAGTACTTC
v_gene: TRBV5-1; j_gene: TRBJ1-6; d_gene: TRBD1; abundance: few; CDR3aa: CASSSQGSSYNSPLHF; CDR3nt: TGCGCCAGCAGCTCACAGGGGAGCTCCTATAATTCACCCCTCCACTTT
v_gene: TRBV29-1; j_gene: TRBJ1-2; d_gene: NA; abundance: NA; CDR3aa: CSVVVLQSTGGYTF; CDR3nt: TGCAGCGTTGTAGTCCTCCAATCGACAGGTGGCTACACCTTC
v_gene: TRBV18; j_gene: TRBJ1-2; d_gene: TRBD1; abundance: NA; CDR3aa: CASSPPGQGHYGYTF; CDR3nt: TGTGCCAGCTCACCACCCGGACAGGGGCACTATGGCTACACCTTC
v_gene: TRBV2; j_gene: TRBJ1-2; d_gene: TRBD1; abundance: once; CDR3aa: CASSGTGNYGYTF; CDR3nt: TGTGCCAGCAGCGGGACAGGGAACTATGGCTACACCTTC